A selection of T cell receptor beta chains follows, all from one sample in a study of blood T cell repertoires in COVID-19. The protocol was immunoSEQ multiplex PCR, while the TCRdb copy is restricted to in-frame clones and leaves out a portion. The table has about 37,000 clones, about nine tenths seen once; the top ten hold less than 7%. The sequencing input was peripheral blood. The receptors come from a woman over 75 with acute or convalescent COVID-19. The conserved cysteine and the conserved F or W are not part of the CDR3 here. Only some rows state a clone size, as once, few, many or a class for expanded clones.

ASSGGWGYGYT,TRBV25-1,TRBJ1-2,NA
AACSPGGGELF,TRBV10-3,TRBJ2-2,NA
ASSTGSQRSNEQF,TRBV5-4,TRBJ2-1,NA
ATQDRGGRGELF,TRBV19,TRBJ2-2,NA
ASSLGLSQPQH,TRBV5-6,TRBJ1-5,NA
ASTPRQGSREQY,TRBV5-1,TRBJ2-7,NA
ASSLEGVYNTGELF,TRBV5-1,TRBJ2-2,NA
SVEVPGNNEQF,TRBV29-1,TRBJ2-1,NA
ASSRTSGGIYEQY,TRBV7-2,TRBJ2-7,NA
ASSSLTDSRRDGYT,TRBV7-9,TRBJ1-2,once
ATSRGGTQETQY,TRBV15,TRBJ2-5,NA
ASSIDYRPSGANVLT,TRBV19,TRBJ2-6,NA
ASSLAGTAHYQPQH,TRBV5-6,TRBJ1-5,NA
ASRRTGEEKLF,TRBV27,TRBJ1-4,NA
ASSVEGAAGNTIY,TRBV9,TRBJ1-3,once
ASSIPGTGGDYGYT,TRBV19,TRBJ1-2,NA